One sample yielded the 8 T cell receptor beta chains listed below, sequenced in a study of T cells after yellow fever vaccination. TCRdb fed the 5' RACE reads into MiXCR, producing one record per CDR3 protein. The sample gives 55,000 to 70,000 distinct CDR3 sequences, 6.5% of which show up once; 37% is in the top ten. Specimen: CD8+ T cells sorted from PBMCs, collected 35 to 50 days after the first yellow fever vaccination. The source of these receptors is a man between 18 and 35 years old who received the YFV17D yellow fever vaccine.

This clonotype was seen a few times. The CDR3 sequence is CASSPQGYATNEKLFF. DNA for the CDR3: TGCGCCAGCAGCCCACAGGGATATGCAACTAATGAAAAACTGTTTTTT. The chain has TRBV5-1 and TRBJ1-4; the D gene is possibly TRBD1 (6 bases). This CDR3 has 16 amino acids. Germline CDR1 SGHRS, CDR2 YFSETQ. V lost 4 bases and J lost 0, with 13 bases in between.

Many counts were recorded for this clonotype. The chain has TRBV20-1 and TRBJ2-1; the D gene is possibly TRBD2 (5 bases). Germline CDR1 is DFQATT and CDR2 is SNEGSKA (reference sequence). The CDR3 length is 16 residues. The V end lost 0 bases, the J end lost 4 bases, and 16 bases lay between the germline ends. For the CDR3, the DNA is TGCAGTGCTAGAGATGCTAGGACTCAGCCATACAATGAGCAGTTCTTC. Its translation is CSARDARTQPYNEQFF.

This clonotype was counted between two and nine times. This rearrangement joins TRBV25-1 to TRBJ2-3, with 9 bases aligning to TRBD2. J was trimmed by 3 bases and V by 2 bases; bases with no gene match: 12. Per germline, CDR1 MGHDK and CDR2 SYGVNS. This CDR3 is 18 amino acids long. The CDR3 loop reads CASSEIGGGARATDTQYF. In DNA form, the CDR3 reads TGTGCCAGCAGTGAAATAGGCGGGGGGGCCCGGGCGACAGATACGCAGTATTTT.

This clonotype was seen at least ten times. The chain couples TRBV27 to TRBJ2-7; no firm D call. V was pared by 0 bases and J by 3 bases, with 12 bases between. Germline CDR1 and CDR2: MNHEY and SMNVEV (reference sequence). The CDR3 spans 15 residues. CDR3 DNA sequence: TGTGCCAGCAGTTTATCAGGAGCGCCACTCTACGAGCAGTACTTC. It yields the protein CASSLSGAPLYEQYF.

This clonotype came up a few times. The V gene is TRBV5-1, the J gene TRBJ1-1; D call uncertain. The CDR3 loop spans 13 amino acids. Trimming stripped 3 bases from V and 0 bases from J, with 6 bases between. Germline CDR1 SGHRS, CDR2 YFSETQ. CDR3 nucleotides: TGCGCCAGCAGCTCTTATATGAACACTGAAGCTTTCTTT. Amino acid sequence: CASSSYMNTEAFF.

This clonotype was observed at least ten times. J is TRBJ2-6 and V is TRBV12-3 or TRBV12-4, with unresolved D. The CDR3 has 13 residues. V lost 1 base and J lost 3, with 1 base in between. The chain's CDR3 is CASSLGGANVLTF. CDR3 nucleotides: TGTGCCAGCAGTTTAGGTGGGGCCAACGTCCTGACTTTC.

This clonotype was seen repeatedly, ten times or more. The rearrangement links TRBV7-9 to TRBJ1-1; 10 bases are shared with TRBD1. Looked up from germline, CDR1 is SEHNR and CDR2 is FQNEAQ (reference sequence). The CDR3 loop spans 16 amino acids. The V and J ends lost 5 bases and 0 bases, in that order; junction bases with no gene match: 6. The CDR3 nucleotides read TGTGCCAGCAGCCGGACAGGGGGGGGTATGAACACTGAAGCTTTCTTT. Protein: CASSRTGGGMNTEAFF. The variable domain in full, with the rest retrieved from reference TRBV7-9 and TRBJ1-1, is DTGVSQNPRHKITKRGQNVTFRCDPISEHNRLYWYRQTLGQGPEFLTYFQNEAQLEKSRLLSDRFSAERPKGSFSTLEIQRTEQGDSAMYLCASSRTGGGMNTEAFFGQGTRLTVV.

At least ten counts were recorded for this clonotype. The chain recombines TRBV6-2 or TRBV6-3 with TRBJ1-4; perhaps TRBD1 as D (6 bases). The germline CDR1 and CDR2 sequences are MNHEY and SVGEGT. The CDR3 is 14 amino acids. Trimming took off 2 bases at V and 7 bases at J, with 11 bases between the two ends. The chain's CDR3 is CASSYDTGPEKLFF. The CDR3 DNA reads as TGTGCCAGCAGTTACGACACAGGGCCTGAAAAACTGTTTTTT.